The entry that follows covers one T cell receptor (beta chain) sequence. Its cognate antigen has yet to be identified. No much larger clonotype is one base removed from it; base qualities were not supplied. The entry originates in a study of response to subunit inactivated influenza vaccine (dated by TCRdb to the late 2010s). Concerning the study at large: Deep quantitative profiling of the T cell receptor repertoire was used in the study to follow responses to a trivalent subunit inactivated influenza vaccine.

To prepare the library, RT-PCR was applied. The instrument was an Illumina HiSeq 2500. In-frame beta chains were kept once TCRdb had trimmed the public reads at Q25 with fastp and called clones with MiXCR. All rows with the same CDR3 protein become a single entry with the most common DNA and genes. The table for this sample lists hundreds of thousands of distinct CDR3 sequences; 15% to 18% of them were counted only once. The ten most abundant clones make up approximately 10% of the sample. Here is what the overall study found, with its caveats: It was suggested by the authors that each seasonal influenza vaccination may recruit only a limited number of new T cells.

The cysteine opens and the phenylalanine closes a CDR3 of 13 amino acids. Solely the CDR3 DNA is kept, with 39 bases framed from the first base. The germline V gene encodes CDR1 KGHDR and CDR2 SFDVKD. V gives up 4 bases and J gives up 6 bases, and the segment between their germline ends measures 9 bases. This chain is built from TRBV24-1 and TRBJ2-1; a tentative D match to TRBD2 spans 5 bases. The sample here was PBMCs from blood, taken roughly 12 days after vaccination. This clonotype was obtained from a middle-aged man who received an inactivated influenza vaccine. Donor details come from another sample of the same person, matched by shared clones. The DNA sequence follows: TGTGCCACCAGTGACCCCGCGGGCAATGAGCAGTTCTTC. Its translation is CATSDPAGNEQFF.